This T cell receptor (beta chain) was sequenced for a study of blood T cell repertoires in COVID-19. Overall study context: Researchers got acute and convalescent COVID-19 samples from the United States, Italy and Spain.

V lost 2 bases and J lost 4; bases outside the gene matches: 5. The CDR3 extends over 14 amino acids. CDR1 is SGHRS and CDR2 is YFSETQ in the germline V gene. Here immunoSEQ multiplex PCR was the method, and the copy in TCRdb shows in-frame clones only, minus some. Counted here are roughly 9,200 clones, approximately 80% occurring once; the ten biggest clones make up approximately 7.3%. The rearrangement joins TRBV5-1 to TRBJ2-5; 7 bases agree with TRBD1. Specimen: peripheral blood. This TCR was sampled from a man in his 70s with active COVID-19. CDR3 nucleotides: TGCGCCAGCAGCTTACAGGGGTCCCCAGAGACCCAGTACTTC. It encodes CASSLQGSPETQYF.